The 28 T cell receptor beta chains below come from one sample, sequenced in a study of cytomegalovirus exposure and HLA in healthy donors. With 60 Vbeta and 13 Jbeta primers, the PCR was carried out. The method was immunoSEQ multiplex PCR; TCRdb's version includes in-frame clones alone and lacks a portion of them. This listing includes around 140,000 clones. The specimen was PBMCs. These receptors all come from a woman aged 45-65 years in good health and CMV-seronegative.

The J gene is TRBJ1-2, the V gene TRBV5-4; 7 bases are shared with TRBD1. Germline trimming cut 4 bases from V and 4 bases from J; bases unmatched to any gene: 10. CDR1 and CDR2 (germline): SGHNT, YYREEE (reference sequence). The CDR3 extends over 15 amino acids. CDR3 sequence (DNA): TGTGCCAGCAGCCCGGACCCGGACAGGCCCTATGGCTACACCTTC. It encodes CASSPDPDRPYGYTF. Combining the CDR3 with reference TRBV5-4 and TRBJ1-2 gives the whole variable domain ETGVTQSPTHLIKTRGQQVTLRCSSQSGHNTVSWYQQALGQGPQFIFQYYREEENGRGNFPPRFSGLQFPNYSSELNVNALELDDSALYLCASSPDPDRPYGYTFGSGTRLTVV.

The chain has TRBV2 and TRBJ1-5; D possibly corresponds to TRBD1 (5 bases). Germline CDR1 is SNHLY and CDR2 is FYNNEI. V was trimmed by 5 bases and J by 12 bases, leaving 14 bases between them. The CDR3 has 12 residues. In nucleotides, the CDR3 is TGTGCCAGCAGTATGACAGCGCCTCTCCAGCATTTT. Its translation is CASSMTAPLQHF.

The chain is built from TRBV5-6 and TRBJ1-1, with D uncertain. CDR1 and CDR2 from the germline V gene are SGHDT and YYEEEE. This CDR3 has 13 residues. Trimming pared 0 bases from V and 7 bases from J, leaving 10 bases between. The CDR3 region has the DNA TGTGCCAGCAGCTTGGGTGGCGGTGGTGAAGCTTTCTTT. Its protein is CASSLGGGGEAFF.

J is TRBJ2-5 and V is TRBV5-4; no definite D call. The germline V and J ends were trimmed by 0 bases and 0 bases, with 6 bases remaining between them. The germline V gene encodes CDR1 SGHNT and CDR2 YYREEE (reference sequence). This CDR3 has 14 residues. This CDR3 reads CASSLAAYQETQYF. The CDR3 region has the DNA TGTGCCAGCAGCTTGGCTGCGTACCAAGAGACCCAGTACTTC.

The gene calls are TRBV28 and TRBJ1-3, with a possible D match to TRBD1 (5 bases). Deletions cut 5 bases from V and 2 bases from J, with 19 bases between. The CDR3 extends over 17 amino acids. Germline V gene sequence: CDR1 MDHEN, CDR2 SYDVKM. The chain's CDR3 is CASSLRVQGGPGNTIYF. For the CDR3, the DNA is TGTGCCAGCAGTCTCCGTGTCCAGGGTGGACCTGGAAACACCATATATTTT.

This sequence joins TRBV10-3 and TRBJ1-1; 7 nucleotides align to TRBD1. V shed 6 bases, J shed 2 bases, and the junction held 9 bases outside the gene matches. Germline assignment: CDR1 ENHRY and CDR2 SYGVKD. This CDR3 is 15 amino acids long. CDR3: CAIRGTDRSNTEAFF. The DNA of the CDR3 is TGTGCCATCAGGGGGACAGATCGTTCCAACACTGAAGCTTTCTTT.

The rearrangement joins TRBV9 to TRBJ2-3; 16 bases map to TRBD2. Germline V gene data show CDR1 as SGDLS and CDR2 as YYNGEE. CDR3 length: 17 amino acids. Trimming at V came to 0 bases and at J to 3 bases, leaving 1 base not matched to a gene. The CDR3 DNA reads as TGTGCCAGCAGCGTAGAGGGACTAGCGGGAGGGACAGATACGCAGTATTTT. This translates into CASSVEGLAGGTDTQYF.

The CDR3, as DNA: TGTGCCACCAGCAGAGATCCCCTCTCGGGGAACGGTCAGCCCCAGCATTTT. Encoded protein: CATSRDPLSGNGQPQHF. This chain joins TRBV15 and TRBJ1-5; no definite D call. The CDR3 runs 17 residues. Trimming cost V 0 bases and J 6 bases, with 18 bases left between them. Germline V gives CDR1 LNHNV, CDR2 YYDKDF (reference sequence). The full variable domain, rest sourced from reference TRBV15 and TRBJ1-5, is DAMVIQNPRYQVTQFGKPVTLSCSQTLNHNVMYWYQQKSSQAPKLLFHYYDKDFNNEADTPDNFQSRRPNTSFCFLDIRSPGLGDTAMYLCATSRDPLSGNGQPQHFGDGTRLSIL.

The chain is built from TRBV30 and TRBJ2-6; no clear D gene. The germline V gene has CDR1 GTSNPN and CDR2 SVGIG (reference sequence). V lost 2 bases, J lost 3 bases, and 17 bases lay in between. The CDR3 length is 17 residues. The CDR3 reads CAWSQNYRRLGANVLTF. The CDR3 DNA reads TGTGCCTGGAGTCAAAACTATAGACGGCTTGGGGCCAACGTCCTGACTTTC.

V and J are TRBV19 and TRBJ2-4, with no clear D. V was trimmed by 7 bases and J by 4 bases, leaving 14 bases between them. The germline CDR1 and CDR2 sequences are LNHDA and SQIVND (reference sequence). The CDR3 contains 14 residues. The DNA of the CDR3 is TGTGCCAGTACCCCAACGACGGAGAAAAACATTCAGTACTTC. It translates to CASTPTTEKNIQYF. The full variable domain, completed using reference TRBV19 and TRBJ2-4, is DGGITQSPKYLFRKEGQNVTLSCEQNLNHDAMYWYRQDPGQGLRLIYYSQIVNDFQKGDIAEGYSVSREKKESFPLTVTSAQKNPTAFYLCASTPTTEKNIQYFGAGTRLSVL.

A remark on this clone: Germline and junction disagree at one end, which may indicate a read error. The CDR3 DNA reads TGTGCCAGCAGCCGATCCGGGACAGGCCCTTTC. As protein: CASSRSGTGPF. The chain employs TRBV7-3 and TRBJ2-7; 8 bases are shared with TRBD1. The CDR3 has 11 amino acids. The germline gives CDR1 SGHTA, CDR2 FQGTGA. Based on the CDR3 plus reference TRBV7-3 and TRBJ2-7, the full variable domain is GAGVSQTPSNKVTEKGKYVELRCDPISGHTALYWYRQSLGQGPEFLIYFQGTGAADDSGLPNDRFFAVRPEGSVSTLKIQRTERGDSAVYLCASSRSGTGPFGPGTRLTVT.

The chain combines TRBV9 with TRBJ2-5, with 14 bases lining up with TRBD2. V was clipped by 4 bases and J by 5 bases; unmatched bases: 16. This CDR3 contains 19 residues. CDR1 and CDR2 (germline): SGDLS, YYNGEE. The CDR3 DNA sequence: TGTGCCAGCAGCCCCCGCGCATCGACTAGCGGGAGGGCCGGGGAGACCCAGTACTTC. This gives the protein CASSPRASTSGRAGETQYF.

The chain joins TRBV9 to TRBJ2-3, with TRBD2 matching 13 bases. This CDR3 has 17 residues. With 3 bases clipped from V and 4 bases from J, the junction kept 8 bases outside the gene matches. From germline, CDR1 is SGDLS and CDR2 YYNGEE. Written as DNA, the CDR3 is TGTGCCAGCAGCGGGACTAGCGGGAGACCCTCTGCAGATACGCAGTATTTT. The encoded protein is CASSGTSGRPSADTQYF.

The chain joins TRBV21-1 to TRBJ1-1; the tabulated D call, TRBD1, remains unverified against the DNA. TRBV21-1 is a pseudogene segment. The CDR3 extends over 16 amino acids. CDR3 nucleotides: TGTGCCAGCAGCAAAGCCGTAAGGGGTTTGAACACTGAAGCTTTCTTT. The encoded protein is CASSKAVRGLNTEAFF.

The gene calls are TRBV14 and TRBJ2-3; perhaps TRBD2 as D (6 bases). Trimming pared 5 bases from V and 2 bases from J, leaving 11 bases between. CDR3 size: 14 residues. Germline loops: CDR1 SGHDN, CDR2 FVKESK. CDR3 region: CASSNSGLTDTQYF. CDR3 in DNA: TGTGCCAGCAGCAATAGCGGACTCACAGATACGCAGTATTTT. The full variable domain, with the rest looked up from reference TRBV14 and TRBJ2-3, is EAGVTQFPSHSVIEKGQTVTLRCDPISGHDNLYWYRRVMGKEIKFLLHFVKESKQDESGMPNNRFLAERTGGTYSTLKVQPAELEDSGVYFCASSNSGLTDTQYFGPGTRLTVL.

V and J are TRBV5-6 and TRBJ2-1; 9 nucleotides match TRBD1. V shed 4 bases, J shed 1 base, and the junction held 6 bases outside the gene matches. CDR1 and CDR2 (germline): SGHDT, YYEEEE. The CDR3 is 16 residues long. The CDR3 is CASSTGQGLSYNEQFF. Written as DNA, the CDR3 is TGTGCCAGCAGCACCGGACAGGGGCTTTCCTACAATGAGCAGTTCTTC.

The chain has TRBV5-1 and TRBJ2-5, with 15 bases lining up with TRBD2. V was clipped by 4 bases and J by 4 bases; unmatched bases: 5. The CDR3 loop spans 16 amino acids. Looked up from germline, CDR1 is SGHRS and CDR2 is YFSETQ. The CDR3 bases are TGCGCCAGCAGCCTCCGGACTAGCGGGGGGGGAGAGACCCAGTACTTC. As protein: CASSLRTSGGGETQYF. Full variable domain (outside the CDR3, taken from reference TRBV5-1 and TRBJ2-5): KAGVTQTPRYLIKTRGQQVTLSCSPISGHRSVSWYQQTPGQGLQFLFEYFSETQRNKGNFPGRFSGRQFSNSRSEMNVSTLELGDSALYLCASSLRTSGGGETQYFGPGTRLLVL.

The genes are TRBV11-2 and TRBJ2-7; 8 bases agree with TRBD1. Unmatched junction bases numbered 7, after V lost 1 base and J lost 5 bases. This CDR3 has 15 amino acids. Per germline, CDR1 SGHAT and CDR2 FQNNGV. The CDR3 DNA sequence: TGTGCCAGCAGCTTAGTGGACAGGGCTGGGGACGAGCAGTACTTC. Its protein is CASSLVDRAGDEQYF.

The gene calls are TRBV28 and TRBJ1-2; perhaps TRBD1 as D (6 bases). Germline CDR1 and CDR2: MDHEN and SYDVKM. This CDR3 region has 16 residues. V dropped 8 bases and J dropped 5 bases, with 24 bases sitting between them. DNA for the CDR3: TGTGCCAGCGCCCCACCTCAGGGGACCTCTAGGTATGGCTACACCTTC. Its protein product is CASAPPQGTSRYGYTF.

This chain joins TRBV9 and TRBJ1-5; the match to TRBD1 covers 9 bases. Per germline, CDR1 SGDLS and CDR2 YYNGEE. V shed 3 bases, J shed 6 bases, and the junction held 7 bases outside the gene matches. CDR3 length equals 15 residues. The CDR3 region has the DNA TGTGCCAGCAGCGCGACAGGGGGACGGACTCAGCCCCAGCATTTT. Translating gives CASSATGGRTQPQHF.

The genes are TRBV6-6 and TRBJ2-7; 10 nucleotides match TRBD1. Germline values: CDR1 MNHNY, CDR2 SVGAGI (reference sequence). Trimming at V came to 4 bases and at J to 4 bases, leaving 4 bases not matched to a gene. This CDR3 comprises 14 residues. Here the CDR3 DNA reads TGTGCCAGCAGTTCAAAGGACAGGGGGTACGAGCAGTACTTC. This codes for CASSSKDRGYEQYF.

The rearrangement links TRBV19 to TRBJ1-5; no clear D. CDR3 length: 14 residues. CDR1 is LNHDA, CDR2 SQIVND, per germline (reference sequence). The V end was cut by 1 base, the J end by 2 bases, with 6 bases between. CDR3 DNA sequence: TGTGCCAGTAGTATAGGACGGGGCAATCAGCCCCAGCATTTT. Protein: CASSIGRGNQPQHF.

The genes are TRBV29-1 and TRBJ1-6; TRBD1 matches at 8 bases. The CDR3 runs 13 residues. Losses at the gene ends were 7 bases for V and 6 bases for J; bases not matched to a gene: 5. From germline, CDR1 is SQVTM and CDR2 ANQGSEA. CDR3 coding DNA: TGCAGCGGCTCAACAGGGGGTAATTCACCCCTCCACTTT. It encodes CSGSTGGNSPLHF.

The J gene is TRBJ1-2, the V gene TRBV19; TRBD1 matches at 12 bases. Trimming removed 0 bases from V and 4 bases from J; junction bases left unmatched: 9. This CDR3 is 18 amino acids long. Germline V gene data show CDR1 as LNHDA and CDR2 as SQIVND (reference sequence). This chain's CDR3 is CASSIEDGTGGIRYGYTF. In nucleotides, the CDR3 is TGTGCCAGTAGTATAGAAGACGGGACAGGGGGCATTCGCTATGGCTACACCTTC.

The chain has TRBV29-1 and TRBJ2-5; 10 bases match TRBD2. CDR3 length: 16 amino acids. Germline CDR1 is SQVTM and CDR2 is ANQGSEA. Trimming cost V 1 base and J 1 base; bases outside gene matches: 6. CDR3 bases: TGCAGCGTTGAAGGGTTGTCTAGCGGGAGCCAAGAGACCCAGTACTTC. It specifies CSVEGLSSGSQETQYF.

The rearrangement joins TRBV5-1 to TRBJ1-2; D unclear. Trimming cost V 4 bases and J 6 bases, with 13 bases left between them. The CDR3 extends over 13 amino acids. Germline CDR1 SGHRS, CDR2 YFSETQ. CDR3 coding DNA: TGCGCCAGCAGCCCGAGGGCATGGGATGGCTACACCTTC. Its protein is CASSPRAWDGYTF.

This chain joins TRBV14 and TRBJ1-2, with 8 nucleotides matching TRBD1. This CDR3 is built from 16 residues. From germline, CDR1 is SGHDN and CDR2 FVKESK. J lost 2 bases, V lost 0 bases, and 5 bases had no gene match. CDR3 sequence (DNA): TGTGCCAGCAGCCAAGAGATAGGGACAGGCAACTATGGCTACACCTTC. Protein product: CASSQEIGTGNYGYTF.

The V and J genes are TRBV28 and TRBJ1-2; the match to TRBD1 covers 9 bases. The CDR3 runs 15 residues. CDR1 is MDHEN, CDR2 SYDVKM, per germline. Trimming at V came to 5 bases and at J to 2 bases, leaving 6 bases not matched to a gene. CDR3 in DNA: TGTGCCAGCAGTCCCCGGGACAGGGCAAACTATGGCTACACCTTC. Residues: CASSPRDRANYGYTF.